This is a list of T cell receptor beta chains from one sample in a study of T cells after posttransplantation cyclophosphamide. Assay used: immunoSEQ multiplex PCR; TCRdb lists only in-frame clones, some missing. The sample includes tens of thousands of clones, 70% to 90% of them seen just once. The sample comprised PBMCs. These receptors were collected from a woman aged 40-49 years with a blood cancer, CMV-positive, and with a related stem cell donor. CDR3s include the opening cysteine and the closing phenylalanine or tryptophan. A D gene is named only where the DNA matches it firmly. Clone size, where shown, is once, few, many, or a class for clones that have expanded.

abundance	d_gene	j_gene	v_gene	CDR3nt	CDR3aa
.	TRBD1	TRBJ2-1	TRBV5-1	TGCGCCAGCAGCTTGGGGGGACAGAGCTCCTACAATGAGCAGTTCTTC	CASSLGGQSSYNEQFF
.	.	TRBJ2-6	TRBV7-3	TGTGCCAGCAGCTTAAGCAGCTCTGGGGCCAACGTCCTGACTTTC	CASSLSSSGANVLTF
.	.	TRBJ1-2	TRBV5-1	TGCGCCAGCAGCTTGGGGGCAGGGTCTAGCTATGGCTACACCTTC	CASSLGAGSSYGYTF
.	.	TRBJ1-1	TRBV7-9	TGTGCCAGCAGCCCACCGGGGGGAAAAGCTTTCTTT	CASSPPGGKAFF
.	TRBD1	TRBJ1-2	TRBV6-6	TGTGCCAGCAGTTACTCCGACAGGGGCCCTAACTATGGCTACACCTTC	CASSYSDRGPNYGYTF
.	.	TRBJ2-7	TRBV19	TGTGCCAGTAGTATTGACTATGATTACGAGCAGTACTTC	CASSIDYDYEQYF
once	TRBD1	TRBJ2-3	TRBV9	TGTGCCAGCAGCGTAGAGACAGGGGGGGATACGCAGTATTTT	CASSVETGGDTQYF
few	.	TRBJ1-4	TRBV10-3	TGTGCCATCAGTGACCATGGGCAGACTAATGAAAAACTGTTTTTT	CAISDHGQTNEKLFF
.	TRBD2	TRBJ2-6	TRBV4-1	TGCGCCAGCAGCCCTAGCGGGGGACGCCGTCCCTCTGGGGCCAACGTCCTGACTTTC	CASSPSGGRRPSGANVLTF
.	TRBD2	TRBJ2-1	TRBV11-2	TGTGCCAGCAGCCCCGGGGGCGGGGGGTCCTACAATGAGCAGTTCTTC	CASSPGGGGSYNEQFF
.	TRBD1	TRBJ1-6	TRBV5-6	TGTGCCAGCAGCGCACAACCGGGACAGGGACGTTCACCCCTCCACTTT	CASSAQPGQGRSPLHF
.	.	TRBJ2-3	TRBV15	TGTGCCACCAGCAGAGCGTCTAGGACAGATACGCAGTATTTT	CATSRASRTDTQYF
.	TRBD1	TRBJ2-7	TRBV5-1	TGCGCCAGCAGCTTGGCGGGACAGGTTTACGAGCAGTACTTC	CASSLAGQVYEQYF
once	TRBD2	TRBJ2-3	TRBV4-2	TGTGCCAGCAGCCAAGGGGCTAGCGGGGGGGTTGTAGATACGCAGTATTTT	CASSQGASGGVVDTQYF
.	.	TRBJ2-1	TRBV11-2	TGTGCCAGCAGCTTAAGGGGCTCTTACAATGAGCAGTTCTTC	CASSLRGSYNEQFF
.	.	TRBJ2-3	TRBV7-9	TGTGCCAGCAGCTCACAAGGCGGACAGCTCACAGATACGCAGTATTTT	CASSSQGGQLTDTQYF
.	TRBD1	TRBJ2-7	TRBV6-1	TGTGCCAGCAGTGAAGCGCCAGGGACAGGGATGGATGAGCAGTACTTC	CASSEAPGTGMDEQYF
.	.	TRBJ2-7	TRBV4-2	TGTGCCAGCAGCCAAGAATTCCAGGGGACCTACGAGCAGTACTTC	CASSQEFQGTYEQYF
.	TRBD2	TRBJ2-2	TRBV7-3	TGTGCCAGCAGCTTACTAGCGGGGGTTTTCGGGGAGCTGTTTTTT	CASSLLAGVFGELFF
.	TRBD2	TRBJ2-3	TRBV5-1	TGCGCCAGCAGCTTGGGGACTAGCGGGGGGATCCGCACAGATACGCAGTATTTT	CASSLGTSGGIRTDTQYF
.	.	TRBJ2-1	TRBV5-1	TGCGCCAGCACAGGCAGCTACAATGAGCAGTTCTTC	CASTGSYNEQFF
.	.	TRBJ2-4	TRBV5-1	TGCGCCAGCAGCTTGCGTTCCGGGGAAAACATTCAGTACTTC	CASSLRSGENIQYF
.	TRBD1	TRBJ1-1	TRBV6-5	TGTGCCAGCAGTTACCCCTCAGGACAGGGGACTGGTGAAGCTTTCTTT	CASSYPSGQGTGEAFF
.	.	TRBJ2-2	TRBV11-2	TGTGCCAGCAGCCCAGTCTCGGGATCGGTCGGGGAGCTGTTTTTT	CASSPVSGSVGELFF
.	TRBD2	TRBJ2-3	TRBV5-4	TGTGCCAGCAGCCGGGGCGGGAGGGGCTCAACAGATACGCAGTATTTT	CASSRGGRGSTDTQYF
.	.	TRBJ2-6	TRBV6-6	TGTGCCAGCAGTTCACAGGGATCTGGGGCCAACGTCCTGACTTTC	CASSSQGSGANVLTF
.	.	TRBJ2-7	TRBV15	TGTGCCACCAGCAGAGTTACCGGGTTACCCTACGAGCAGTACTTC	CATSRVTGLPYEQYF
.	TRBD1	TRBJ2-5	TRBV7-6	TGTGCCAGCAGCTCTGGACAGGGGAAAGAGACCCAGTACTTC	CASSSGQGKETQYF
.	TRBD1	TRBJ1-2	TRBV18	TGTGCCAGCTCACCCGACAGGGGAAGAGACGGCTACACCTTC	CASSPDRGRDGYTF
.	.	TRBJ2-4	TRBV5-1	TGCGCCAGCAGCTTGGGGCAAAACATTCAGTACTTC	CASSLGQNIQYF
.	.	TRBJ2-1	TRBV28	TGTGCCAGCAGTTTATCCGGGAACAATGAGCAGTTCTTC	CASSLSGNNEQFF
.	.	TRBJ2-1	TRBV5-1	TGCGCCAGCAGCTTGGGCACAGGCTCCTTATCCCCCTACAATGAGCAGTTCTTC	CASSLGTGSLSPYNEQFF
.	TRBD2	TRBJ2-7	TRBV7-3	TGTGCCAGCAGCCCCACTGGGGCGGGGGGCCCCACCTACGAGCAGTACTTC	CASSPTGAGGPTYEQYF
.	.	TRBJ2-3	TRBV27	TGTGCCAGCAGTCCTACTAGCACAGATACGCAGTATTTT	CASSPTSTDTQYF
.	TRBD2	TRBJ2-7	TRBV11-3	TGTGCCAGCAGCCAAGACTGGACGGGAGGCGAGCAGTACTTC	CASSQDWTGGEQYF
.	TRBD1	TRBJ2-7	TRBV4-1	TGCGCCAGCAGCTTAAGGGACAGGGGTTTCTACGAGCAGTACTTC	CASSLRDRGFYEQYF
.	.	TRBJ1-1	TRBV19	TGTGCCAGTAGTCCAGTGAGGTCTGAAGCTTTCTTT	CASSPVRSEAFF
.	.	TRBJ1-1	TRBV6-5	TGTGCCAGCAGTTATACGGGGGTGCACACTGAAGCTTTCTTT	CASSYTGVHTEAFF
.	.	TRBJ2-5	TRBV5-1	TGCGCCAGCAGCGTCGGAGAGACCCAGTACTTC	CASSVGETQYF
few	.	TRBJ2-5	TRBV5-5	TGTGCCAGCAGCCCGGACTTCTTAGGGACCCAGTACTTC	CASSPDFLGTQYF
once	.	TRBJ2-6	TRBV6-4	TGTGCCAGCAGTGCCGAGGGCTCTGGGGCCAACGTCCTGACTTTC	CASSAEGSGANVLTF
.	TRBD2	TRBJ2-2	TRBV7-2	TGTGCCAGCAGCTGGGGGGGACGGAACACCGGGGAGCTGTTTTTT	CASSWGGRNTGELFF